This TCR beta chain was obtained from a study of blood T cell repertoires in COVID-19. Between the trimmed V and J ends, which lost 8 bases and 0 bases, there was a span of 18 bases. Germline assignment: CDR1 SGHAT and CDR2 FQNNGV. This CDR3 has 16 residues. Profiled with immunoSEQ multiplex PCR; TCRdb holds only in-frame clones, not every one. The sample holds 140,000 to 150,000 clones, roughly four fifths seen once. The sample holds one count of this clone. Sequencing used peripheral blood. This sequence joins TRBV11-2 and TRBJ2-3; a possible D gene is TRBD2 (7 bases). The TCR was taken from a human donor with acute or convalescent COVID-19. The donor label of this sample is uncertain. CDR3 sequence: CASQIGGGPSTDTQYF. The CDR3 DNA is TGTGCCAGCCAAATAGGGGGGGGGCCGAGCACAGATACGCAGTATTTT.